Following are 20 T cell receptor beta chains from one sample sequenced in a study of graft-versus-host responses after intestinal transplantation. The antigens of these receptors remain unknown. The protocol was immunoSEQ multiplex PCR, while the TCRdb copy is restricted to in-frame clones and leaves out a portion. The sample gives tens of thousands of clones, 84% of which show up once; 0.39% is in the top ten. The sample consisted of unstimulated CD4+ T cells sorted from spleen or lymph node cells, taken before transplant. These receptors came from a human donor who was the organ donor for an intestinal transplant.

The chain is built from TRBV6-5 and TRBJ1-1; weak D call: TRBD1 (5 bases). The V end lost 6 bases, the J end lost 0 bases, and 8 bases lay between the germline ends. CDR3 length: 13 residues. CDR1 and CDR2 (germline): MNHEY, SVGAGI. The CDR3 coding sequence is TGTGCCAGCAGCAGGGACTTGAACACTGAAGCTTTCTTT. Protein sequence: CASSRDLNTEAFF.

This rearrangement joins TRBV5-8 to TRBJ1-5, with D unclear. The CDR3 runs to 13 residues. The germline CDR1 and CDR2 sequences are SGHTS and YDEGEE. V gave up 3 bases and J gave up 1 base, with 5 bases separating them. The CDR3 here is CASSYRSNQPQHF. The CDR3 DNA is TGTGCCAGCAGCTACCGGAGCAATCAGCCCCAGCATTTT.

The CDR3 DNA reads as TGCGCCAGCAGCTTGTTACAGGGGGCTAGGTGGCAAGAGACCCAGTACTTC. The encoded protein is CASSLLQGARWQETQYF. The chain carries TRBV5-1 and TRBJ2-5; 9 positions match TRBD1. The V gene's germline CDR1 is SGHRS and CDR2 YFSETQ. J gave up 2 bases and V 1 base, and 9 bases lay outside the gene matches. The CDR3 sequence is 17 residues long.

The rearrangement links TRBV9 to TRBJ1-1, with a tentative D call TRBD1 (5 bases). Germline CDR1 is SGDLS and CDR2 is YYNGEE. CDR3 size: 16 residues. Trimming stripped 4 bases from V and 3 bases from J, with 19 bases between. The CDR3 region is CASSSLMAGTYTEAFF. The CDR3 DNA follows: TGTGCCAGCAGCTCACTTATGGCGGGGACCTACACTGAAGCTTTCTTT.

Only a few counts were recorded for this clone. V usage is TRBV7-9 and J usage is TRBJ1-3; D unresolved. The CDR3 has 12 amino acids. The germline V gene encodes CDR1 SEHNR and CDR2 FQNEAQ (reference sequence). Between the trimmed V and J ends, which lost 4 bases and 2 bases, there was a span of 3 bases. CDR3 nucleotides: TGTGCCAGCAGCTCTACTGGAAACACCATATATTTT. Amino acids: CASSSTGNTIYF. Full variable domain (rest looked up from reference TRBV7-9 and TRBJ1-3): DTGVSQNPRHKITKRGQNVTFRCDPISEHNRLYWYRQTLGQGPEFLTYFQNEAQLEKSRLLSDRFSAERPKGSFSTLEIQRTEQGDSAMYLCASSSTGNTIYFGEGSWLTVV.

CDR3 amino acids: CASSGNSYEQYV. CDR3 DNA sequence: TGTGCCAGCAGCGGGAACTCCTACGAGCAGTACGTC. The rearrangement links TRBV6-1 to TRBJ2-7; D may be TRBD2 (5 bases). Trimming stripped 6 bases from V and 0 bases from J, with 6 bases between. This CDR3 is built from 12 residues. CDR1 is MNHNS and CDR2 is SASEGT in the germline V gene.

The V gene is TRBV15, the J gene TRBJ2-2, with D tentatively TRBD1 (6 bases). Germline CDR1 reads LNHNV; CDR2 reads YYDKDF (reference sequence). V was clipped by 0 bases and J by 2 bases, with 10 bases between them. CDR3 length: 16 residues. CDR3 bases: TGTGCCACCAGCAGAGAAGGCAGGGGAAACACCGGGGAGCTGTTTTTT. This codes for CATSREGRGNTGELFF.

The V call is TRBV18, the J call TRBJ2-3; no firm D call. This CDR3 comprises 14 residues. The V end was cut by 1 base, the J end by 3 bases, with 8 bases between. The germline CDR1 and CDR2 sequences are KGHSH and LQKENI. CDR3 DNA sequence: TGTGCCAGCTCACCACTCCCGGTGACAGATACGCAGTATTTT. Translation: CASSPLPVTDTQYF.

V gene TRBV6-1 combines with J gene TRBJ2-5; the match to TRBD2 covers 15 bases. This CDR3 comprises 15 residues. V dropped 6 bases and J dropped 5; count of bases not matched to a gene: 4. The germline CDR1 and CDR2 sequences are MNHNS and SASEGT. CDR3: CASRGGLAGGETQYF. The CDR3 coding sequence is TGTGCCAGCAGGGGGGGACTAGCGGGAGGTGAGACCCAGTACTTC.

This clone appeared once. The chain uses TRBV5-4 and TRBJ1-1; TRBD1 might be the D (5 bases). The V gene lost 4 bases and the J gene lost 7 bases, with 14 bases spanning the gap. The CDR3 is made up of 13 amino acids. Per germline, CDR1 SGHNT and CDR2 YYREEE (reference sequence). In DNA form, the CDR3 reads TGTGCCAGCAGCCCAGGAAGGGGTGGTGAAGCTTTCTTT. Protein product: CASSPGRGGEAFF.

In this sample, this clone turned up a few times. This chain connects TRBV2 to TRBJ1-1; D may be TRBD1 (6 bases). V dropped 4 bases and J dropped 0 bases, with 12 bases sitting between them. This CDR3 is built from 15 residues. In germline, CDR1 is SNHLY, CDR2 FYNNEI. For the CDR3, the DNA is TGTGCCAGCAGTGGATCCAGGGGAATGAACACTGAAGCTTTCTTT. Its protein is CASSGSRGMNTEAFF.

The chain links TRBV6-1 to TRBJ1-2; 8 bases match TRBD1. Unmatched junction bases numbered 11, after V lost 8 bases and J lost 6 bases. Germline CDR1 reads MNHNS; CDR2 reads SASEGT. The CDR3 contains 14 residues. The CDR3 bases are TGTGCCAGCTCCCTCAGGGGGCGCCTGGATGGCTACACCTTC. This gives the protein CASSLRGRLDGYTF.

This clone was observed a few times. The CDR3 reads CASSWDFTGELFF. In DNA, the CDR3 is TGCGCCAGCAGCTGGGACTTCACCGGGGAGCTGTTTTTT. The rearrangement links TRBV5-1 to TRBJ2-2; D is possibly TRBD2 (6 bases). Germline V gene sequence: CDR1 SGHRS, CDR2 YFSETQ. This CDR3 has 13 residues. Trimming took 3 bases from V and 4 from J, leaving 7 bases between them. The full variable domain, rest sourced from reference TRBV5-1 and TRBJ2-2, is KAGVTQTPRYLIKTRGQQVTLSCSPISGHRSVSWYQQTPGQGLQFLFEYFSETQRNKGNFPGRFSGRQFSNSRSEMNVSTLELGDSALYLCASSWDFTGELFFGEGSRLTVL.

The rearrangement joins TRBV6-5 to TRBJ1-5; D gene unclear. V dropped 8 bases and J dropped 3 bases, with 11 bases sitting between them. The CDR3 runs 13 residues. In germline, CDR1 is MNHEY, CDR2 SVGAGI. CDR3 sequence reads: CASSEAVNQPQHF. As DNA, the CDR3 is TGTGCCAGCTCCGAGGCAGTCAATCAGCCCCAGCATTTT.

This clone was detected only a few times. The chain is built from TRBV19 and TRBJ1-3; 8 bases are shared with TRBD1. CDR3 length: 15 amino acids. With V trimmed by 6 bases and J by 3 bases, 7 bases remained unmatched. Germline V gene lookup returns CDR1 LNHDA and CDR2 SQIVND (reference sequence). The CDR3 here is CASSQLDRDGNTIYF. CDR3 sequence (DNA): TGTGCCAGTAGCCAACTGGACAGGGATGGAAACACCATATATTTT.

This CDR3 is CASREESPYGYTF. CDR3 DNA: TGTGCCAGCAGGGAGGAGTCCCCTTATGGCTACACCTTC. The chain combines TRBV2 with TRBJ1-2, with D unresolved. CDR1 is SNHLY and CDR2 is FYNNEI in the germline V gene. The CDR3 totals 13 residues. Trimming removed 6 bases at V and 5 bases at J, with 13 bases between.

The chain has TRBV6-5 and TRBJ1-1; D perhaps matches TRBD1 (5 bases). CDR3 length equals 12 residues. Trimming left V 2 bases short and J 11 bases short, with 12 bases between. The germline V gene has CDR1 MNHEY and CDR2 SVGAGI. The CDR3 spells CASSYGPGGAFF. Written as DNA, the CDR3 is TGTGCCAGCAGTTACGGCCCGGGGGGGGCTTTCTTT.

The chain carries TRBV30 and TRBJ2-5; perhaps TRBD2 as D (5 bases). CDR3 length: 13 amino acids. The V gene's germline CDR1 is GTSNPN and CDR2 SVGIG (reference sequence). Trimming removed 0 bases from V and 5 bases from J, with 10 bases in between. CDR3 nucleotides: TGTGCCTGGAGTGTTCCCGGGGTTGAGACCCAGTACTTC. As protein: CAWSVPGVETQYF.

Details on this clone: One junction end disagrees with the germline gene, perhaps due to a read error. The chain carries TRBV7-2 and TRBJ1-6; possible D gene TRBD1, 5 bases. The CDR3 runs 16 residues. The germline gives CDR1 SGHTA, CDR2 FQGNSA. In nucleotides, the CDR3 is TGTGCCAGCAGCGTAAACAGGTTCTCCCATAATTCACCCCTCCACTTT. As protein: CASSVNRFSHNSPLHF.

The chain has TRBV6-1 and TRBJ2-1; 8 bases match TRBD2. The V segment lost 3 bases and the J segment 7 bases; nucleotides outside the gene matches: 17. Germline loops: CDR1 MNHNS, CDR2 SASEGT. This CDR3 has 18 amino acids. In nucleotides, the CDR3 is TGTGCCAGCAGTGATCAAGGACTAGCTGGGGGGTTCCTTAATGAGCAGTTCTTC. It specifies CASSDQGLAGGFLNEQFF.